These 10 T cell receptor beta chains originate from one sample sequenced in a study of T cell responses to AZD1222 COVID-19 vaccine. Some clones are missing from TCRdb's copy, which holds only in-frame ones; the method was immunoSEQ multiplex PCR. The sample shows approximately 110,000 clones, 90% to 95% of them seen only once. This material consisted of peripheral blood, taken on day 0 of AZD1222 vaccination. These receptors were collected from an adult in good health.

This chain connects TRBV9 to TRBJ1-5; 11 nucleotides agree with TRBD1. Trimming removed 4 bases from V and 12 bases from J; junction bases left unmatched: 9. CDR3 length: 14 amino acids. Germline lookup yields CDR1 SGDLS and CDR2 YYNGEE. CDR3 DNA sequence: TGTGCCAGCAGCCCTAGTGCGGGACAGGGGGGCCAGCATTTT. Translated, it gives CASSPSAGQGGQHF.

The V gene is TRBV4-1, the J gene TRBJ1-1; D is possibly TRBD1 (5 bases). This CDR3 spans 17 amino acids. Germline loops: CDR1 MGHRA, CDR2 YSYEKL. Between the trimmed V and J ends, which lost 1 base and 0 bases, there was a span of 15 bases. CDR3 DNA sequence: TGCGCCAGCAGCCAAGTGGGGGAAACCCGGATGAACACTGAAGCTTTCTTT. Translating gives CASSQVGETRMNTEAFF.

This sequence joins TRBV7-2 and TRBJ1-1; no reliable D call. V was clipped by 3 bases and J by 1 base, with 6 bases between them. The CDR3 spans 13 residues. The germline gives CDR1 SGHTA, CDR2 FQGNSA. The CDR3 sequence is CASSFSENTEAFF. The CDR3 region has the DNA TGTGCCAGCAGCTTTTCGGAGAACACTGAAGCTTTCTTT.

The genes are TRBV7-9 and TRBJ1-1, with a possible D match to TRBD1 (5 bases). The length of the CDR3 is 13 residues. Germline lookup yields CDR1 SEHNR and CDR2 FQNEAQ (reference sequence). The germline V and J ends were trimmed by 5 bases and 1 base, with 8 bases remaining between them. The CDR3 spells CASSKQENTEAFF. The CDR3 DNA follows: TGTGCCAGCAGCAAACAGGAGAACACTGAAGCTTTCTTT.

The chain carries TRBV18 and TRBJ1-1; TRBD1 aligns across 12 bases. CDR3 size: 15 residues. Germline CDR1 reads KGHSH; CDR2 reads LQKENI. Germline trimming cut 6 bases from V and 4 bases from J; bases unmatched to any gene: 6. The CDR3 DNA is TGTGCCAGCTCTACAGGGACAGGGGGCTCCACTGAAGCTTTCTTT. Translated: CASSTGTGGSTEAFF.

The J gene is TRBJ2-1, the V gene TRBV3-1 (or the pseudogene TRBV3-2); a possible D gene is TRBD2 (6 bases). Germline CDR1 is LGHDT and CDR2 is YNNKEL (reference sequence). The CDR3 sequence is 15 residues long. V shed 4 bases and J shed 10 bases, with 20 bases lying between them. The CDR3 region is CASSPRRGREEEQFF. CDR3 DNA: TGTGCCAGCAGCCCAAGGCGTGGCAGGGAGGAGGAGCAGTTCTTC.

V is TRBV27 and J is TRBJ1-2; D ambiguous. The CDR3 extends over 11 amino acids. Germline V gene lookup returns CDR1 MNHEY and CDR2 SMNVEV (reference sequence). V was cut by 10 bases and J by 7 bases, with 13 bases left in between. In DNA, the CDR3 is TGTGCCACCTCGGACTTGGGTGGCTACACCTTC. Amino acids: CATSDLGGYTF.

The rearrangement links TRBV2 to TRBJ1-5; D not certain. In germline, CDR1 is SNHLY, CDR2 FYNNEI. CDR3 size: 15 residues. Trimming removed 1 base from V and 2 bases from J, with 9 bases in between. CDR3 sequence: CASSEGLGGNQPQHF. The CDR3 DNA is TGTGCCAGCAGTGAAGGGCTTGGCGGCAATCAGCCCCAGCATTTT.

V gene TRBV4-3 combines with J gene TRBJ1-4, with 7 bases that match TRBD1. The V gene end was trimmed by 4 bases and the J gene end by 6 bases; junction bases not matched to a gene: 8. The CDR3 has 15 residues. Germline V gives CDR1 LGHNA, CDR2 YSLEER. Here the CDR3 reads CASSPDRVTDEKLFF. The CDR3 DNA reads TGCGCCAGCAGCCCTGACAGGGTCACAGATGAAAAACTGTTTTTT.

The J gene is TRBJ1-6, the V gene TRBV5-5, with TRBD1 identical over 7 bases. CDR3 length: 17 amino acids. Looked up from germline, CDR1 is SGHKS and CDR2 is YYEKEE (reference sequence). The V segment lost 0 bases and the J segment 7 bases; nucleotides outside the gene matches: 10. The CDR3 DNA reads as TGTGCCAGCAGCTTGGGGTTTGGGACAGCCCAAAATTCACCCCTCCACTTT. Translated, it gives CASSLGFGTAQNSPLHF.